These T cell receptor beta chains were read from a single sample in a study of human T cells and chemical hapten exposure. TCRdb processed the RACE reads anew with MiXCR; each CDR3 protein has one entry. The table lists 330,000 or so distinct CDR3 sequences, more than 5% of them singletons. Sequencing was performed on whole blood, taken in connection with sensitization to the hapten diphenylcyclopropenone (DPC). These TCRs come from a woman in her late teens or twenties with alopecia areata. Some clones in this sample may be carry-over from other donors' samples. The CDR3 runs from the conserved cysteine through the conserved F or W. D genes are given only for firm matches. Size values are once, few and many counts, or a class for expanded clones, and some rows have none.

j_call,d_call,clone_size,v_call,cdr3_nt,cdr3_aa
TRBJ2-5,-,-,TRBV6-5,TGTGCCAGCAGCGGAACGCGTGAGACCCAGTACTTC,CASSGTRETQYF
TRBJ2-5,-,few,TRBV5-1,TGCGCCAGCAGCTCGCCACAGGAGACCCAGTACTTC,CASSSPQETQYF
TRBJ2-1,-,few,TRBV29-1,TGCAGCGTCGCCCATTTTAATCGGACAACATACAATGAGCAGTTCTTC,CSVAHFNRTTYNEQFF
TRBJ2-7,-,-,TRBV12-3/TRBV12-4,TGTGCCAGCAGCCGAACAGGGTCAGCTGGATACGAGCAGTACTTC,CASSRTGSAGYEQYF
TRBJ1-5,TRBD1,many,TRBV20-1,TGCAGTGCTAGGCTACAGGGGACGTCGGAACAGCCCCAGCATTTT,CSARLQGTSEQPQHF
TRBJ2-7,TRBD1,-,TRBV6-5,TGTGCCAGCGGTTCCACAGGGGGCTCCTACGAGCAGTACTTC,CASGSTGGSYEQYF
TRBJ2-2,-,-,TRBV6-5,TGTGCCAGCAGTTACTATTCCGGGACAATGAACACCGGGGAGCTGTTTTTT,CASSYYSGTMNTGELFF
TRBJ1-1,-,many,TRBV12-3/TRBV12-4,TGTGCCAGCAGTTTCTCGGAGGCTGAAGCTTTCTTT,CASSFSEAEAFF
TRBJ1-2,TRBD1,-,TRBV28,TGTGCCAGCAGTTCGCCCGGGACAGGGACGGCCTATGGCTACACCTTC,CASSSPGTGTAYGYTF
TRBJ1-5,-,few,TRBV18,TGTGCCAGCTCACCACTGGTTAGCAATCAGCCCCAGCATTTT,CASSPLVSNQPQHF
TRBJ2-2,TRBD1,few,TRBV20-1,TGCAGTGCTAGGAACCGGGACAGGGAGTGGGCCGGGGAGCTGTTTTTT,CSARNRDREWAGELFF
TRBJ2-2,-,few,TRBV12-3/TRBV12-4,TGTGCCAGCAGTGCCCAACTAGGTCACACCGGGGAGCTGTTTTTT,CASSAQLGHTGELFF
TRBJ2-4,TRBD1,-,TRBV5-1,TGCGCCAGCAGCCCAGATGGACAGGGCGGCAAAAACATTCAGTACTTC,CASSPDGQGGKNIQYF
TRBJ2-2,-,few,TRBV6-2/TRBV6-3,TGTGCCAGCATGCCGTTAGCGACGAACACCGGGGAGCTGTTTTTT,CASMPLATNTGELFF
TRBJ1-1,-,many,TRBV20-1,TGCAGTGCTACACTTGCGGCGAACACTGAAGCTTTCTTT,CSATLAANTEAFF
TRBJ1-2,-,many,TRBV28,TGTGCCAGCAGTTTCTGGGTTGGGGCAGTGGGACACACCTTC,CASSFWVGAVGHTF
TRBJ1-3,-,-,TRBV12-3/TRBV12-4,TGTGCCAGCAGTCCGGGGTGGTCTGGAAACACCATATATTTT,CASSPGWSGNTIYF
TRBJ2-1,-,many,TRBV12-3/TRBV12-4,TGTGCCAGCAGTTTAAATAACAATGAGCAGTTCTTC,CASSLNNNEQFF
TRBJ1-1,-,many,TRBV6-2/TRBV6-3,TGTGCCAGCAGCCCCCGGGGGTACGGGGTGAACACTGAAGCTTTCTTT,CASSPRGYGVNTEAFF
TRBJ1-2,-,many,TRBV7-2,TGTGCCAGCAGCTTAGCGGCAGGGAAGGACTATGGCTACACCTTC,CASSLAAGKDYGYTF
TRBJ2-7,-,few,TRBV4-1,TGCGCCAGCAGCCAAGAGAGTTTCGCCGGGGCGTCCTACGAGCAGTACTTC,CASSQESFAGASYEQYF
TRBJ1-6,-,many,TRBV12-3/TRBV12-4,TGTGCCAGCAGTTTGAAACGGAGGGGAGGGTACCTCGTCCATTCACCCCTCCACTTT,CASSLKRRGGYLVHSPLHF
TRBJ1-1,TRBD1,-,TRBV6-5,TGTGCCAGCAGTTACGCCGGGACAGCCTTTGAAGCTTTCTTT,CASSYAGTAFEAFF
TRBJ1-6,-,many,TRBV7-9,TGTGCCAGCAGCTTAGAGGACCTATCCAATTCACCCCTCCACTTT,CASSLEDLSNSPLHF
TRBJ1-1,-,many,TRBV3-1,TGTGCCAGCAGCCAAGTCCTGGGGACCCCTGAAGCTTTCTTT,CASSQVLGTPEAFF
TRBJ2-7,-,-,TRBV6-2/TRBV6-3,TGTGCCAGCAGAACAGGGTACTACGAGCAGTACTTC,CASRTGYYEQYF
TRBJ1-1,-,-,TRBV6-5,TGTGCCAGTCTGTCGGTCGCTGAAGCTTTCTTT,CASLSVAEAFF
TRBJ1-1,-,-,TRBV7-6,TGTGCCAGCAGCTTCTCGCAGGGGCATTTGGGCACTGAAGCTTTCTTT,CASSFSQGHLGTEAFF
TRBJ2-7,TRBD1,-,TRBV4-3,TGCGCCAGCAGCCAATCCGGGACAGGGTACTACGAGCAGTACTTC,CASSQSGTGYYEQYF
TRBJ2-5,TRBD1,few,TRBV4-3,TGCGCCAGCAGCCAAGAAAGACAGGGGAAACAAGAGACCCAGTACTTC,CASSQERQGKQETQYF
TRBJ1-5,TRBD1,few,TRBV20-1,TGCAGTGCTAGATTGGGGCAAACAGGGGGCCAGCCCCAGCATTTT,CSARLGQTGGQPQHF
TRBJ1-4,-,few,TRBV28,TGTGCCAGCAGGGGGGCCTTTAATGAAAAACTGTTTTTT,CASRGAFNEKLFF
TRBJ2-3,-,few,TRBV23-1,TGCGCCAGCAGGCTGATAGATACGCAGTATTTT,CASRLIDTQYF
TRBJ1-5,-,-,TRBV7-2,TGTGCCAGCAGCCTCCTCTGGAGTAGCAATCAGCCCCAGCATTTT,CASSLLWSSNQPQHF
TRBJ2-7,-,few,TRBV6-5,TGTGCCAGCAGTTACGACTCCGGGACAAAGTACGGGGAGCAGTACTTC,CASSYDSGTKYGEQYF